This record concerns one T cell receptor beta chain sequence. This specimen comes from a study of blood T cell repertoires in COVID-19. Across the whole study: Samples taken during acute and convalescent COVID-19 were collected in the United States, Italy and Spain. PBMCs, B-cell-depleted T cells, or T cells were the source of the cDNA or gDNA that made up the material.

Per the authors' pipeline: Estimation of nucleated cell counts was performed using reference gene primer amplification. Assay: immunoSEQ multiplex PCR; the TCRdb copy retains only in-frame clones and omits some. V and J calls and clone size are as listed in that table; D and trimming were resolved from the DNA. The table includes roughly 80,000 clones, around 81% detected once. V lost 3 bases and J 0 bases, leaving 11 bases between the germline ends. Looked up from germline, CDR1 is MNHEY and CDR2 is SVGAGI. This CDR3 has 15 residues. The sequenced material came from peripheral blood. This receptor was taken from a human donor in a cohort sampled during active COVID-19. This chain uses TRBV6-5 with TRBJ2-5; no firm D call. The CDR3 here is CASSYGPTYQETQYF. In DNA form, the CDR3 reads TGTGCCAGCAGTTATGGGCCGACGTACCAAGAGACCCAGTACTTC.